This T cell receptor beta chain appears in the sequencing data of a study of long-term antiretroviral therapy in people with HIV. Study-wide background: In the earliest collections, sampling predates the 2015 immediate-ART recommendation by about a decade.

CDR1 and CDR2 (germline): SGHNT, YENEEA. Between the trimmed V and J ends, which lost 5 bases and 5 bases, there was a span of 13 bases. This CDR3 has 14 residues. About this clone: Its antigen is as yet unknown.

Findings and limits, study-wide: Blood dating 2004 to 2017 may reflect older ART regimens.

Assay version v3.0 of immunoSEQ was used, and it was run at survey level. Repertoires were generated with immunoSEQ multiplex PCR, while TCRdb's copy carries only in-frame clones and drops some. The sample contains 15,000 or so clones, roughly 84% of which appear only once. This material consisted of unsorted PBMCs, taken 0.4 years after starting antiretroviral therapy. The receptor was isolated from a man aged 25-45 years with HIV. This sequence joins TRBV11-3 and TRBJ1-5; D unclear. The CDR3 nucleotides are TGTGCCAGCAGCCCCAGACACCCTGATCAGCCCCAGCATTTT. Protein: CASSPRHPDQPQHF.